This entry lists 5 T cell receptor beta chains sequenced from one sample in a study of blood T cell repertoires in COVID-19. Profiling relied on immunoSEQ multiplex PCR, and the TCRdb table lists in-frame clones only, not all of them. Among some 170,000 clones listed, 65% to 80% were seen once. The source material was peripheral blood. Source of these receptors: a man between 60 and 70 years old with acute or convalescent COVID-19.

The rearrangement links TRBV4-1 to TRBJ1-2; 8 bases are a match to TRBD1. With 7 bases clipped from V and 2 bases from J, the junction kept 12 bases outside the gene matches. The CDR3 sequence is 16 residues long. Germline V CDR1 and CDR2: MGHRA, YSYEKL. The CDR3 loop is CASTSWTGQVNYGYTF. The CDR3 region has the DNA TGCGCCAGCACCTCTTGGACGGGACAGGTCAACTATGGCTACACCTTC.

The chain combines TRBV7-3 with TRBJ1-4; TRBD1 matches at 11 bases. V shed 5 bases, J shed 1 base, and the junction held 9 bases outside the gene matches. Germline V gene data show CDR1 as SGHTA and CDR2 as FQGTGA. This CDR3 comprises 18 residues. The CDR3 reads CASSPGGTGGVTNEKLFF. As DNA, the CDR3 is TGTGCCAGCAGCCCTGGGGGGACAGGGGGAGTAACTAATGAAAAACTGTTTTTT. The entire variable domain, with the rest obtained from reference TRBV7-3 and TRBJ1-4, is as follows: GAGVSQTPSNKVTEKGKYVELRCDPISGHTALYWYRQSLGQGPEFLIYFQGTGAADDSGLPNDRFFAVRPEGSVSTLKIQRTERGDSAVYLCASSPGGTGGVTNEKLFFGSGTQLSVL.

This chain links TRBV7-2 with TRBJ1-4; D may be TRBD1 (6 bases). The V gene's germline CDR1 is SGHTA and CDR2 FQGNSA. The CDR3 length is 14 residues. Trimming pared 8 bases from V and 2 bases from J, leaving 12 bases between. Here the CDR3 DNA reads TGTGCCAGCCGCAGGGGAGATACTAATGAAAAACTGTTTTTT. Its protein product is CASRRGDTNEKLFF.

This rearrangement joins TRBV7-2 to TRBJ2-5; 11 bases are a match to TRBD2. Germline loops: CDR1 SGHTA, CDR2 FQGNSA. J was trimmed by 5 bases and V by 1 base; bases with no gene match: 3. This CDR3 has 15 residues. In DNA, the CDR3 is TGTGCCAGCAGCTTAGTACCTAGCGGGAGGGAGACCCAGTACTTC. Translating it yields CASSLVPSGRETQYF.

The chain has TRBV19 and TRBJ1-6, with D maybe TRBD1 (5 bases). Germline CDR1 is LNHDA and CDR2 is SQIVND (reference sequence). The CDR3 sequence is 15 residues long. V was clipped by 4 bases and J by 9 bases, with 16 bases between them. The CDR3 region is CASSTQGGFGSPLHF. CDR3 sequence (DNA): TGTGCCAGTAGTACTCAGGGAGGGTTTGGTTCACCCCTCCACTTT.